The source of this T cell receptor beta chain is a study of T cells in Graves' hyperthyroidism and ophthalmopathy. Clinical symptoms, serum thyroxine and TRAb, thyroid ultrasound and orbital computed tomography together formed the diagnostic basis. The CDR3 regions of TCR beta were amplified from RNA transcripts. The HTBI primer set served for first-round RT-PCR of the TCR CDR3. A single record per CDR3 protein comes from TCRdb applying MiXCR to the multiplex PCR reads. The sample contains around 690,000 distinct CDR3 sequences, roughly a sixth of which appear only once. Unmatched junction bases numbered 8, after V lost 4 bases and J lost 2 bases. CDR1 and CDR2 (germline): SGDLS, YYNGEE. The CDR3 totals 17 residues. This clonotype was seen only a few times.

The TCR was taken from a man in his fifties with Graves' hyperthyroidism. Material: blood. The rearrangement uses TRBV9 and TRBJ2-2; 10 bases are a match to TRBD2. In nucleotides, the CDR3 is TGTGCCAGCAGCAGAGCCCCTAGCGGGAGTAACACCGGGGAGCTGTTTTTT. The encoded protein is CASSRAPSGSNTGELFF.